A selection of T cell receptor beta chains follows, all from one sample in a study of OX40 agonist ivuxolimab in advanced cancers. The assay was immunoSEQ multiplex PCR, and TCRdb's table has in-frame clones only and misses some. The sample records more than 65,000 clones, approximately 84% being singletons. The specimen comprised CD4+ or CD8+ T cells sorted from blood, sampled in a trial of the OX40 agonist ivuxolimab. These receptors were collected from an adult with an advanced solid tumor such as melanoma, head and neck, liver or kidney cancer. Each CDR3 is given with its conserved first and last residue. The D gene is left open where the match is weak. Not every row has a clone size; where given, it reads once, few, many or a size class.

abundance	d_gene	j_gene	v_gene	CDR3aa	CDR3nt
-	TRBD2	TRBJ2-7	TRBV27	CASSIVSSGGPYEQYF	TGTGCCAGCAGTATCGTATCTAGCGGGGGTCCCTACGAGCAGTACTTC
-	TRBD1	TRBJ1-2	TRBV29-1	CSVKNRGRDGYTF	TGCAGCGTTAAGAACAGGGGGCGCGATGGCTACACCTTC
-	-	TRBJ2-1	TRBV28	CASSTYNEQFF	TGTGCCAGCAGTACCTACAATGAGCAGTTCTTC
-	-	TRBJ1-5	TRBV19	CASSAKGFERNQPQHF	TGTGCCAGCAGTGCGAAGGGGTTCGAGCGCAATCAGCCCCAGCATTTT
-	TRBD1	TRBJ2-1	TRBV4-1	CASSQRSGGNNEQFF	TGCGCCAGCAGCCAACGGTCAGGGGGAAACAATGAGCAGTTCTTC
-	-	TRBJ2-7	TRBV15	CATSRGRSGASYEQYF	TGTGCCACCAGCAGGGGTCGGAGCGGAGCCTCCTACGAGCAGTACTTC
-	TRBD1	TRBJ1-4	TRBV5-1	CASSRRGMNEKLFF	TGCGCCAGCAGCCGCAGGGGGATGAATGAAAAACTGTTTTTT
few	-	TRBJ1-5	TRBV7-2	CASSLVGHSNQPQHF	TGTGCCAGCAGCTTAGTCGGCCATAGCAATCAGCCCCAGCATTTT
-	-	TRBJ2-5	TRBV7-7	CASSLRAGGETQYF	TGTGCCAGCAGCCTCCGGGCGGGTGGAGAGACCCAGTACTTC
-	-	TRBJ2-1	TRBV7-9	CASSLVAGANEQFF	TGTGCCAGCAGCTTAGTGGCGGGGGCGAATGAGCAGTTCTTC
-	TRBD1	TRBJ1-6	TRBV2	CASSQDRNSPLHF	TGTGCCAGCTCTCAGGACAGGAATTCACCCCTCCACTTT
-	-	TRBJ2-7	TRBV4-2	CASSQDWTIGEQYF	TGTGCCAGCAGCCAAGATTGGACTATCGGCGAGCAGTACTTC
-	TRBD2	TRBJ2-1	TRBV5-1	CASSLASGGLSSYNEQFF	TGCGCCAGCAGCTTGGCTAGCGGGGGCCTGAGCTCCTACAATGAGCAGTTCTTC
-	-	TRBJ1-1	TRBV5-1	CASSLAGFSRDTEAFF	TGCGCCAGCAGCTTGGCCGGTTTCTCGAGAGACACTGAAGCTTTCTTT
-	-	TRBJ2-7	TRBV15	CATSRDGDEQYF	TGTGCCACCAGCAGAGATGGAGACGAGCAGTACTTC
-	-	TRBJ1-1	TRBV5-6	CASSLLTGGTEAFF	TGTGCCAGCAGCCTTTTGACAGGTGGCACTGAAGCTTTCTTT
-	-	TRBJ2-5	TRBV6-1	CASSPQTGQETQYF	TGTGCCAGCAGTCCACAAACAGGACAAGAGACCCAGTACTTC
-	TRBD1	TRBJ1-2	TRBV2	CASSPDRGFGYGYTF	TGTGCCAGCAGTCCCGACAGGGGATTTGGCTATGGCTACACCTTC
-	-	TRBJ1-4	TRBV6-5	CASSALGSTNEKLFF	TGTGCCAGCAGTGCTCTGGGCTCAACTAATGAAAAACTGTTTTTT
-	-	TRBJ1-5	TRBV15	CATSRDAGRNQPQHF	TGTGCCACCAGCAGAGACGCGGGACGAAATCAGCCCCAGCATTTT
-	TRBD2	TRBJ2-3	TRBV2	CASTRTSGNTDTQYF	TGTGCCAGCACGCGGACTAGCGGAAACACAGATACGCAGTATTTT
medium-sized	-	TRBJ1-1	TRBV6-1	CASNPEGSEAFF	TGTGCCAGCAACCCCGAGGGGTCTGAAGCTTTCTTT
-	TRBD2	TRBJ2-1	TRBV18	CASSPPAGGQGNEQFF	TGTGCCAGCTCACCACCGGCGGGGGGGCAAGGCAATGAGCAGTTCTTC
-	TRBD1	TRBJ2-3	TRBV11-3	CASSARGGQGTDTQYF	TGTGCCAGCAGCGCCCGAGGGGGACAGGGCACAGATACGCAGTATTTT
-	TRBD2	TRBJ2-7	TRBV13	CASSAALAGGGYEQYF	TGTGCCAGCAGCGCCGCCCTAGCGGGGGGCGGCTACGAGCAGTACTTC
-	-	TRBJ2-5	TRBV15	CATSNLMAGQETQYF	TGTGCCACCAGCAACCTTATGGCGGGCCAAGAGACCCAGTACTTC
-	-	TRBJ2-1	TRBV5-6	CASSYLQGNNEQFF	TGTGCCAGCAGCTACCTACAGGGAAACAATGAGCAGTTCTTC
-	-	TRBJ2-5	TRBV28	CASSLQETQYF	TGTGCCAGCAGTCTCCAAGAGACCCAGTACTTC
-	-	TRBJ1-5	TRBV19	CASMRKGVGQPQHF	TGTGCCAGTATGAGAAAGGGGGTAGGACAGCCCCAGCATTTT
-	TRBD2	TRBJ2-1	TRBV9	CASSRRLAGGGNEQFF	TGTGCCAGCAGCCGTCGTCTAGCGGGAGGGGGGAATGAGCAGTTCTTC
-	TRBD1	TRBJ2-7	TRBV13	CASSNDRGEGYEQYF	TGTGCCAGCAGCAATGACAGGGGTGAAGGCTACGAGCAGTACTTC
-	-	TRBJ1-6	TRBV11-2	CASSYLRDSPLHF	TGTGCCAGCAGCTACCTCAGGGATTCACCCCTCCACTTT
-	-	TRBJ2-1	TRBV7-2	CASSLSRTYNEQFF	TGTGCCAGCAGCTTATCCCGGACCTACAATGAGCAGTTCTTC
-	TRBD2	TRBJ2-7	TRBV2	CASREQRLAASYEQYF	TGTGCCAGCAGAGAACAAAGACTAGCGGCCTCCTACGAGCAGTACTTC
few	-	TRBJ1-5	TRBV2	CAVKPTVGNQPQHF	TGTGCCGTTAAACCGACAGTAGGCAATCAGCCCCAGCATTTT
-	-	TRBJ1-2	TRBV6-6	CASSRGSDYGYTF	TGTGCCAGCAGCCGAGGAAGCGACTATGGCTACACCTTC
once	TRBD1	TRBJ2-2	TRBV5-6	CASSFSGTGNTGELFF	TGTGCCAGCAGCTTCTCCGGGACAGGGAACACCGGGGAGCTGTTTTTT
once	-	TRBJ1-1	TRBV5-1	CASSLTAGNTEAFF	TGCGCCAGCAGCTTAACAGCCGGGAACACTGAAGCTTTCTTT
-	TRBD1	TRBJ2-3	TRBV9	CASSVDRGIDTQYF	TGTGCCAGCAGCGTAGACAGGGGTATAGATACGCAGTATTTT
once	TRBD1	TRBJ1-2	TRBV10-2	CATLGTADGGNYGYTF	TGCGCCACCTTGGGGACAGCGGATGGCGGGAACTATGGCTACACCTTC
-	-	TRBJ2-7	TRBV29-1	CSVARGLSSGEQYF	TGCAGCGTTGCCAGGGGACTAAGCTCGGGCGAGCAGTACTTC
-	TRBD1	TRBJ1-1	TRBV4-1	CASSEGARMNTEAFF	TGCGCCAGCAGCGAGGGGGCACGAATGAACACTGAAGCTTTCTTT
-	TRBD2	TRBJ2-5	TRBV11-2	CASSLPGGRRETQYF	TGTGCCAGCAGCTTACCGGGGGGGAGGAGAGAGACCCAGTACTTC
-	-	TRBJ1-1	TRBV6-5	CASGFTEAFF	TGTGCCAGCGGTTTCACTGAAGCTTTCTTT
-	TRBD1	TRBJ1-1	TRBV5-6	CASSRSYRGLEDTEAFF	TGTGCCAGCAGCCGTTCTTACAGGGGGCTGGAGGACACTGAAGCTTTCTTT